Shown below are 15 T cell receptor beta chains from a single sample sequenced in a study of control samples from healthy donors and cancer patients. Repertoires were generated with immunoSEQ multiplex PCR, while TCRdb's copy carries only in-frame clones and drops some. The sample carries about 98,000 clones, roughly 82% recorded once. The specimen sequenced was blood. Receptors originate from a man between 60 and 75 years old in good health.

V is TRBV4-1 and J is TRBJ2-4; TRBD2 agrees at 9 bases. The junction had 4 bases not matched to a gene; V was cut back by 3 bases and J by 4 bases. This CDR3 is 15 amino acids long. In germline, CDR1 is MGHRA, CDR2 YSYEKL. DNA of the CDR3: TGCGCCAGCAGCCAGGGTAGCGGGGGTAAAAACATTCAGTACTTC. The encoded protein is CASSQGSGGKNIQYF.

The chain is built from TRBV7-8 and TRBJ2-7; D gene unclear. V was cut by 0 bases and J by 2 bases, with 14 bases left in between. Germline V gene data show CDR1 as SGHVS and CDR2 as FQNEAQ. This CDR3 comprises 16 residues. DNA of the CDR3: TGTGCCAGCAGCTTAGCGCGCGTCTCCCGCACCTACGAGCAGTACTTC. Protein: CASSLARVSRTYEQYF.

J is TRBJ1-1 and V is TRBV5-1; D is undetermined. The ends were cut back, 4 bases at V and 8 bases at J, with 12 bases in the middle. This CDR3 contains 12 residues. CDR1 and CDR2 from the germline V gene are SGHRS and YFSETQ. The CDR3, as DNA: TGCGCCAGCAGCATAAGGGTGGGGGAAGCTTTCTTT. It specifies CASSIRVGEAFF.

The table lists this clone with a few counts. The genes are TRBV24-1 and TRBJ2-3; the match to TRBD2 covers 9 bases. CDR3 length: 16 amino acids. J gave up 9 bases and V 6 bases, and 15 bases lay outside the gene matches. The V gene's germline CDR1 is KGHDR and CDR2 SFDVKD. The CDR3 region is CATSRGSSGGQGTQYF. In nucleotides, the CDR3 is TGTGCCACCAGTAGAGGTAGTAGCGGGGGTCAGGGCACGCAGTATTTT.

The chain carries TRBV11-3 and TRBJ2-2, with 12 nucleotides matching TRBD2. Germline V CDR1 and CDR2: SGHNT, YENEEA. After removal of 3 bases from V and 6 bases from J, the junction contained 2 bases not matched to a gene. The CDR3 has 15 residues. The CDR3 sequence is CASSLRLAGAGELFF. CDR3 nucleotides: TGTGCCAGCAGCTTGAGACTAGCGGGGGCCGGGGAGCTGTTTTTT.

This clone was seen a few times. V and J are TRBV28 and TRBJ2-7; TRBD2 aligns across 10 bases. Germline V gene data show CDR1 as MDHEN and CDR2 as SYDVKM. The CDR3 is 14 amino acids. Unmatched junction bases numbered 4, after V lost 8 bases and J lost 0 bases. The CDR3 bases are TGTGCCAGCGTAGCGGGAGGCCCCTCCTACGAGCAGTACTTC. Residues: CASVAGGPSYEQYF.

The table lists this clone with a count of one. The chain is built from TRBV6-5 and TRBJ2-7; TRBD1 aligns across 7 bases. J gave up 2 bases and V 8 bases, and 6 bases lay outside the gene matches. CDR3 length: 13 amino acids. Germline lookup yields CDR1 MNHEY and CDR2 SVGAGI. The CDR3 protein is CASGRDRTYEQYF. CDR3 nucleotides: TGTGCCAGCGGCCGGGACAGAACCTACGAGCAGTACTTC.

The CDR3 protein is CASSAGTEAFF. CDR3 nucleotide sequence: TGTGCCAGCAGCGCCGGGACAGAAGCTTTCTTT. The gene calls are TRBV6-5 and TRBJ1-1; D is possibly TRBD1 (6 bases). Germline CDR1 MNHEY, CDR2 SVGAGI. CDR3 length equals 11 residues. V was cut by 6 bases and J by 8 bases, with 10 bases left in between.

J is TRBJ1-5 and V is TRBV7-3; 10 nucleotides agree with TRBD1. Trimming cost V 2 bases and J 1 base; bases outside gene matches: 11. CDR3 length: 19 amino acids. From germline, CDR1 is SGHTA and CDR2 FQGTGA. CDR3 nucleotide sequence: TGTGCCAGCAGCTTATCACCCTTTTCGGGACAGGGGAGCAATCAGCCCCAGCATTTT. Translated: CASSLSPFSGQGSNQPQHF.

V and J are TRBV2 and TRBJ2-5; D uncertain. V was cut by 6 bases and J by 5 bases, with 16 bases left in between. Germline V gene sequence: CDR1 SNHLY, CDR2 FYNNEI. This CDR3 contains 14 residues. Here the CDR3 DNA reads TGTGCCAGCAGGGTGGACCTCCATCGGGAGACCCAGTACTTC. It encodes CASRVDLHRETQYF.

Worth noting for this clone: A read error may produce the germline difference seen at one junction end. The chain combines TRBV10-2 with TRBJ2-7, with a weak D call TRBD2 (6 bases). Germline values: CDR1 WSHSY, CDR2 SAAADI. The CDR3 sequence is 10 residues long. CDR3 coding DNA: TGCGCCAGCGGGGCCCCCGGGAGCCATTTC. Amino acids: CASGAPGSHF.

V gene TRBV10-3 combines with J gene TRBJ2-7, with 9 nucleotides matching TRBD1. Losses at the gene ends were 6 bases for V and 2 bases for J; bases not matched to a gene: 5. This CDR3 has 14 amino acids. CDR1 is ENHRY, CDR2 SYGVKD, per germline. The CDR3 protein is CAIRENRGPYEQYF. The CDR3 DNA sequence: TGTGCCATCAGGGAGAACAGGGGGCCCTACGAGCAGTACTTC.

In this sample, this clone turned up once. The gene calls are TRBV11-2 and TRBJ2-5, with TRBD2 as a possible D gene (5 bases). Between the trimmed V and J ends, which lost 5 bases and 4 bases, there was a span of 20 bases. The CDR3 spans 16 residues. Germline V gene data show CDR1 as SGHAT and CDR2 as FQNNGV. As DNA, the CDR3 is TGTGCCAGCAGCGAGAATGACTATGGCGGGCGAGAGACCCAGTACTTC. Its translation: CASSENDYGGRETQYF.

The chain employs TRBV30 and TRBJ2-7; D is unresolved. The V gene lost 5 bases and the J gene lost 1 base, with 15 bases spanning the gap. The CDR3 is made up of 14 amino acids. The germline V gene encodes CDR1 GTSNPN and CDR2 SVGIG (reference sequence). CDR3 sequence reads: CAWDDWQVSYEQYF. Here the CDR3 DNA reads TGTGCCTGGGACGATTGGCAGGTGTCCTACGAGCAGTACTTC.

V usage is TRBV6-5 and J usage is TRBJ2-3; the match to TRBD2 covers 7 bases. The V gene end was trimmed by 3 bases and the J gene end by 5 bases; junction bases not matched to a gene: 5. CDR3 length: 14 amino acids. CDR1 MNHEY and CDR2 SVGAGI come from the germline V gene. CDR3 bases: TGTGCCAGCAGTTATCGGGGGGACTTAGATACGCAGTATTTT. Its protein is CASSYRGDLDTQYF.